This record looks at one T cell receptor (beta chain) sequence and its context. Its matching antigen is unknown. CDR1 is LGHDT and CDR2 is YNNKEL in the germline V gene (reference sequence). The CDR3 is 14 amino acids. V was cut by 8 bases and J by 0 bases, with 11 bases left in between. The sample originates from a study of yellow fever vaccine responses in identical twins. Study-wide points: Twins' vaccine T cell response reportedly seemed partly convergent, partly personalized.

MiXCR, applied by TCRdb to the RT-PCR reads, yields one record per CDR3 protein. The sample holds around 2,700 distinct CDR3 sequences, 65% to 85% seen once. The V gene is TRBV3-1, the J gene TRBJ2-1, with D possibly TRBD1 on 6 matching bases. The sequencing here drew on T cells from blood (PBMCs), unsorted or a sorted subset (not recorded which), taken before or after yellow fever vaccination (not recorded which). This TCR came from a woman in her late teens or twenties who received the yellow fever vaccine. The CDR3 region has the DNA TGTGCCAGCGCACAACAGGGCTCCTACAATGAGCAGTTCTTC. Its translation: CASAQQGSYNEQFF.